A single sample is the source of the 10 T cell receptor beta chains below, sequenced in a study of T cell repertoires in cytomegalovirus infection. MiXCR, applied by TCRdb to the reads, yields one record per CDR3 protein. The sample has roughly 500,000 distinct CDR3 sequences; 30% to 40% are singletons. The antigens of these receptors remain unknown. This specimen consisted of cultured PBMCs, obtained from culture after CMV antigen stimulation. Receptors originate from a human donor in good health (CMV status not recorded). Some clones in this sample may be carry-over from other donors' samples.

The chain uses TRBV7-6 and TRBJ1-5, with 7 nucleotides matching TRBD1. CDR1 and CDR2 (germline): SGHVS, FNYEAQ. The CDR3 is made up of 15 amino acids. The trim removed 1 base at V and 7 bases at J, leaving 7 bases unmatched. This CDR3 is CASSLGGGVRQPQHF. The CDR3 region has the DNA TGTGCCAGCAGCTTAGGAGGGGGCGTCAGGCAGCCCCAGCATTTT.

This chain uses TRBV7-6 with TRBJ2-7; a weak D match, TRBD2 (6 bases). Germline V gene lookup returns CDR1 SGHVS and CDR2 FNYEAQ. V lost 5 bases and J lost 6, with 14 bases in between. The CDR3 is 13 amino acids. CDR3 residues: CASSTSGGSEQYF. CDR3 bases: TGTGCCAGCAGCACCTCCGGGGGTAGCGAGCAGTACTTC.

The V call is TRBV27, the J call TRBJ1-6; D is unclear. In germline, CDR1 is MNHEY, CDR2 SMNVEV (reference sequence). The CDR3 is 14 residues long. Trimming cost V 0 bases and J 3 bases, with 3 bases left between them. The CDR3 coding sequence is TGTGCCAGCAGTTTATCGCTCTATAATTCACCCCTCCACTTT. This gives the protein CASSLSLYNSPLHF.

V usage is TRBV10-2 and J usage is TRBJ1-3; no reliable D call. This CDR3 comprises 16 residues. Germline assignment: CDR1 WSHSY and CDR2 SAAADI. Between the trimmed V and J ends, which lost 3 bases and 0 bases, there was a span of 12 bases. The CDR3 sequence: CASSDPGPLSGNTIYF. The CDR3 region has the DNA TGCGCCAGCAGTGACCCCGGACCTCTCTCTGGAAACACCATATATTTT.

The genes are TRBV6-5 and TRBJ2-3, with 12 positions matching TRBD2. V was pared by 6 bases and J by 0 bases, with 4 bases of the junction left unmatched. CDR3 length equals 16 residues. Germline assignment: CDR1 MNHEY and CDR2 SVGAGI. The CDR3 DNA reads TGTGCCAGCAGCTGGACTAGCGGGGCTAGCACAGATACGCAGTATTTT. This gives the protein CASSWTSGASTDTQYF.

This clonotype was counted a few times. The genes are TRBV19 and TRBJ2-3; 7 bases line up with TRBD2. The CDR3 spans 13 residues. CDR1 LNHDA and CDR2 SQIVND come from the germline V gene (reference sequence). V shed 6 bases and J 10 bases; nucleotides not matched to a gene: 10. The CDR3 DNA reads TGTGCCAGTAGCTCGACCTGGGGGAGGGCGCAGTATTTT. Amino acids: CASSSTWGRAQYF. Together with reference TRBV19 and TRBJ2-3, the CDR3 gives the full variable domain: DGGITQSPKYLFRKEGQNVTLSCEQNLNHDAMYWYRQDPGQGLRLIYYSQIVNDFQKGDIAEGYSVSREKKESFPLTVTSAQKNPTAFYLCASSSTWGRAQYFGPGTRLTVL.

This chain's CDR3 is CASSPPLKSSYNEQFF. Written as DNA, the CDR3 is TGTGCCAGCTCACCGCCTCTTAAGAGCTCCTACAATGAGCAGTTCTTC. V is TRBV18 and J is TRBJ2-1, with D unclear. The germline gives CDR1 KGHSH, CDR2 LQKENI. V shed 3 bases and J shed 0 bases, with 12 bases lying between them. The CDR3 has 16 amino acids.

The J gene is TRBJ2-2, the V gene TRBV28, with D possibly matching TRBD1 (6 bases). Germline V gives CDR1 MDHEN, CDR2 SYDVKM. V lost 6 bases to trimming and J lost 4 bases, with 12 bases between them. The CDR3 covers 14 residues. This CDR3 is CASRGQLSTGELFF. CDR3 nucleotides: TGTGCCAGCAGGGGACAACTTTCCACCGGGGAGCTGTTTTTT.

This chain uses TRBV6-2 or TRBV6-3 with TRBJ2-3; D uncertain. Between the trimmed V and J ends, which lost 4 bases and 0 bases, there was a span of 11 bases. The CDR3 is 15 residues long. The germline V gene has CDR1 MNHEY and CDR2 SVGEGT. Written as DNA, the CDR3 is TGTGCCAGCAGTTCGGACGCACCTAGCACAGATACGCAGTATTTT. Amino acids: CASSSDAPSTDTQYF.

The chain links TRBV6-6 to TRBJ2-7; tentative D call: TRBD2 (7 bases). The CDR3 spans 14 residues. V lost 4 bases, J lost 3 bases, and 13 bases lay in between. Per germline, CDR1 MNHNY and CDR2 SVGAGI (reference sequence). For the CDR3, the DNA is TGTGCCAGCAGTTGGAGGGGGGGAAACTACGAGCAGTACGTC. This translates into CASSWRGGNYEQYV.